The entry that follows covers one T cell receptor (beta chain) sequence. The PCR had 60 Vbeta and 13 Jbeta primers. The method was immunoSEQ multiplex PCR; TCRdb's version includes in-frame clones alone and lacks a portion of them. The table includes about 190,000 clones, over 80% detected once. The germline CDR1 and CDR2 sequences are LNHDA and SQIVND (reference sequence). V shed 4 bases and J 5 bases; nucleotides not matched to a gene: 5. This CDR3 contains 14 residues. This entry belongs to a study of cytomegalovirus exposure and HLA in healthy donors. The clonotype originates from a boy under 10 years old in good health and CMV-seronegative. Input material: PBMCs. The chain recombines TRBV19 with TRBJ2-5, with 9 bases identical to TRBD2. CDR3 sequence reads: CASSNSGSRETQYF. In DNA form, the CDR3 reads TGTGCCAGTAGTAATAGCGGGAGTAGGGAGACCCAGTACTTC.